The present entry profiles one T cell receptor (beta chain) with its context. Many counts were recorded for this clonotype. Its cognate antigen has yet to be identified. It has no much larger one-base neighbor in the sample; base qualities were not kept. The TCR beta CDR3 regions were amplified from the RNA transcripts. For the first round of RT-PCR on the TCR CDR3, the HTBI primer set was used together with the Qiagen OneStep RT-PCR kit. The libraries were constructed in a second round of multiplex PCR and then size-selected and purified. Paired-end sequencing of the libraries was performed with 100 bp reads on an Illumina HiSeq2000. Processing in the source paper ran as follows. SOAPnuke was used to process the raw data, throwing out any read that contained adapters or uncalled bases, had a mean Phred below 15, or lacked an exact constant-primer or identifier match. High-quality paired reads were merged with COPE v1.2.5, and unique nucleotide sequences were defined as clonotypes. MiTCR v1.1 was used to align the clonotypes against IMGT TRBV, TRBD and TRBJ reference segments. Only V-J combinations with frequency above 0.0001, covering about 99% of repertoires, were analysed. The TCS score was defined as F50 (clonal expansion) divided by E x V (chaos), with BLOSUM62-based TCRdist calculated between CDR3 peptides within each V-J. Welch's t-statistics and random forest reduced fewer than 550 V-J features to some 14, which were used in a naive Bayes classifier (R e1071). In TCRdb, the public reads were trimmed at Q25 with fastp and aligned with MiXCR, with productive beta chains retained. CDR3 protein sequences are deduplicated, and each keeps its most common genes and DNA. The V and J calls, along with clone size, are taken from TCRdb and not from the paper's own processing. The sample records more than 350,000 distinct CDR3 sequences, about 14% of which are singletons. The top ten hold 15% to 20% of the sample.

The data are from a study of T cells in Graves' hyperthyroidism and ophthalmopathy (dated by TCRdb to about 2019). Notes on the research overall: Peripheral blood was collected at initial diagnosis, before any treatment. A discovery cohort of roughly 100 patients, approximately 45 with Graves' ophthalmopathy and 55 to 60 with stable Graves' hyperthyroidism, was used to find distinguishing TCR V-J signatures. Prospective prediction of ophthalmopathy was tested in an independent validation cohort of 18 to 20 hyperthyroidism patients and 17 patients who later progressed to ophthalmopathy. The 100 discovery patients were randomly divided into training and test sets at a 7:3 ratio. In addition, the study compared T-cell repertoires in thyroid tissue and in blood from several Graves' hyperthyroidism patients. After blood sampling, hyperthyroidism patients were treated with methimazole at a starting dose of 30 mg daily, and ophthalmopathy patients were treated with high-dose intravenous methylprednisolone. TCR Vbeta CDR3 sequencing of roughly 140 peripheral blood samples (43 ophthalmopathy, 70 to 85 hyperthyroidism and approximately 17 progressor patients) is reported in the paper. Broad study findings and their caveats: In validation, the model predicted progression to ophthalmopathy a median of approximately 6.6 months before onset, with about 67% sensitivity and 72.22% specificity. No statistical method was used to set the sample size in advance, and investigators knew the group allocation. Blood samples also contained most of the expanded thyroid clonotypes (frequency above 0.001), which suggests that blood repertoires may reflect thyroid immune responses. Ophthalmopathy was separated from stable hyperthyroidism by a 13 V-J signature model, with about 86% sensitivity and roughly 84% specificity obtained in cross-validation and 80%/75% obtained in testing.

Moderately to severely active disease, a Clinical Activity Score of at least 3, a NOSPECS grade of at least 4, and a duration under 3 months were present in ophthalmopathy patients. Any patient with an uncontrolled infection, another autoimmune disease, pregnancy or lactation was excluded. Diagnoses were established on the basis of clinical symptoms, serum thyroxine and TRAb, thyroid ultrasound, and orbital computed tomography. PBMCs were separated from under 12 ml of fresh peripheral blood using Ficoll-Paque density gradient centrifugation. Trizol reagent was used to extract total RNA, and RNA quality was then checked on an Agilent 2100 Bioanalyzer. Trimming costs V 3 bases and J 6 bases, and their ends lie 12 bases apart. For CDR1 and CDR2, the germline V gene lists SGHTA and FQGNSA. CDR3 length: 14 amino acids, cysteine to phenylalanine. Of the read, only the CDR3 DNA is kept; its 42 bases are in frame from base 1.

This chain joins TRBV7-2 to TRBJ2-4; a tentative D call is TRBD2 (5 bases match). Sequencing was performed on blood. The TCR was taken from a woman in her twenties or thirties with Graves' ophthalmopathy. The DNA sequence follows: TGTGCCAGCAGCTTTGGACCGGCGGGAAACATTCAGTACTTC. It specifies CASSFGPAGNIQYF.